These T cell receptor beta chains were read from a single sample in a study of T cell responses to AZD1222 COVID-19 vaccine. Clones were sequenced by immunoSEQ multiplex PCR, and TCRdb holds only the in-frame ones, with some missing. This sample has roughly 91,000 clones, with around nine tenths found just once. The specimen comprised peripheral blood, sampled on day 0 of AZD1222 vaccination. These receptors originate from an adult in good health. The CDR3 runs from the conserved cysteine through the conserved F or W. D genes are given only for firm matches. Only some rows state a clone size, as once, few, many or a class for expanded clones.

size	D	length	J	V	DNA	CDR3
once	TRBD1	14	TRBJ2-5	TRBV29-1	TGCAGCGTTCTCCAGGACAGGGGTAGCGAGACCCAGTACTTC	CSVLQDRGSETQYF
.	TRBD1	14	TRBJ1-2	TRBV19	TGTGCCAGTAGTAGGGACAGCTCCACCTATGGCTACACCTTC	CASSRDSSTYGYTF
.	TRBD1	15	TRBJ1-1	TRBV18	TGTGCCAGCTCACCCTACGGGACAGGGGTTACTGAAGCTTTCTTT	CASSPYGTGVTEAFF
.	TRBD1	16	TRBJ1-2	TRBV6-5	TGTGCCAGCAGTTACTACAGGGGCCATAAAGAGTTTGGCTACACCTTC	CASSYYRGHKEFGYTF
once	.	12	TRBJ1-1	TRBV12-3/TRBV12-4	TGTGCCAGCAGTTTTTCCCCGGGAAAAGCTTTCTTT	CASSFSPGKAFF
.	TRBD1	16	TRBJ2-1	TRBV7-9	TGTGCCAGCAGCTCGTTAGACAGGGGGTCCTACAATGAGCAGTTCTTC	CASSSLDRGSYNEQFF
.	.	17	TRBJ2-1	TRBV10-3	TGTGCCATCAGCTCCACCCCTGACGGGAGCCCCTACAATGAGCAGTTCTTC	CAISSTPDGSPYNEQFF
.	.	13	TRBJ2-1	TRBV7-2	TGTGCCAGCAGCTTAGTGCGGGGCAATGAGCAGTTCTTC	CASSLVRGNEQFF
.	.	15	TRBJ2-1	TRBV19	TGTGCCAGTAGTATGGCGGACAGCTCCTACAATGAGCAGTTCTTC	CASSMADSSYNEQFF
.	.	12	TRBJ2-1	TRBV12-5	TGTGCTAGTGGTTTGGTAGAAAGCGAGCAGTTCTTC	CASGLVESEQFF
.	.	15	TRBJ1-2	TRBV4-1	TGCGCCAGCAGCCCGAGGGCAGGGGCAAACTATGGCTACACCTTC	CASSPRAGANYGYTF
few	TRBD1	17	TRBJ1-1	TRBV19	TGTGCCAGTAGTATCCGCACGCGACAGGGACTGAACACTGAAGCTTTCTTT	CASSIRTRQGLNTEAFF
.	.	14	TRBJ2-3	TRBV11-2	TGTGCCAGCAGTTTATTCGCGGGCCCAGATACGCAGTATTTT	CASSLFAGPDTQYF
.	.	16	TRBJ2-3	TRBV13	TGTGCCAGCAGCTTATGGGGGTTCGGGTCTGGTGGGACGCAGTATTTT	CASSLWGFGSGGTQYF
.	.	13	TRBJ1-6	TRBV6-4	TGTGCCAGCAGTGACAGGGGTAATTCACCCCTCCACTTT	CASSDRGNSPLHF
.	TRBD1	16	TRBJ2-5	TRBV7-9	TGTGCCAGCAGCCGAAATCCGGGACAGGGGCGGGAGACCCAGTACTTC	CASSRNPGQGRETQYF
.	.	18	TRBJ1-6	TRBV7-9	TGTGCCAGCAGCTTATCGTACAGAGGCCAAACTTATAATTCACCCCTCCACTTT	CASSLSYRGQTYNSPLHF
once	.	15	TRBJ1-1	TRBV7-9	TGTGCCAGCAGCACCACAGGGAAACGCGGGACTGAAGCTTTCTTT	CASSTTGKRGTEAFF
.	.	11	TRBJ2-3	TRBV4-1	TGCGCCAGCAGCCAAGCCGGTACGCAGTATTTT	CASSQAGTQYF
once	.	17	TRBJ2-4	TRBV7-2	TGTGCCAGCAGCTTAGCCGCCGGACAGCTAGCCAAAAACATTCAGTACTTC	CASSLAAGQLAKNIQYF
.	TRBD1	12	TRBJ1-1	TRBV12-3/TRBV12-4	TGTGCCAGCAGTCGCCACAGGGGCAAAGCTTTCTTT	CASSRHRGKAFF
.	.	16	TRBJ2-3	TRBV3-1/TRBV3-2	TGTGCCAGCAGCCCCGAATATAGGGCAGGCACAGATACGCAGTATTTT	CASSPEYRAGTDTQYF
.	.	13	TRBJ1-6	TRBV30	TGTGCCTTAACTGACCTGGGGCATTCACCCCTCCACTTT	CALTDLGHSPLHF
.	TRBD1	14	TRBJ1-2	TRBV11-2	TGTGCCAGCAGCTTGCGGACAGGGGAAAAAGGCTACACCTTC	CASSLRTGEKGYTF
.	.	14	TRBJ1-2	TRBV11-2	TGTGCCAGCAGCTTAACCAGCCCTAACTATGGCTACACCTTC	CASSLTSPNYGYTF
.	.	12	TRBJ2-3	TRBV6-5	TGTGCCAGCAGCGTTCGAGGGGATACGCAGTATTTT	CASSVRGDTQYF
.	TRBD1	17	TRBJ1-1	TRBV5-8	TGTGCCAGCAGCTCACCGGGACAGGGTTTATTGGACACTGAAGCTTTCTTT	CASSSPGQGLLDTEAFF
.	TRBD1	15	TRBJ2-7	TRBV5-1	TGCGCCAGCAGCTGGGGACAGAGGATCTCCTACGAGCAGTACTTC	CASSWGQRISYEQYF
.	.	15	TRBJ2-2	TRBV25-1	TGTGCCAGCACTTCTAGCGGAAGGGGGACCGGGGAGCTGTTTTTT	CASTSSGRGTGELFF
once	TRBD1	17	TRBJ2-1	TRBV5-8	TGTGCCAGCAGCTTGTACTCTATCCCGACAGGGCGTAATGAGCAGTTCTTC	CASSLYSIPTGRNEQFF
once	TRBD1	15	TRBJ1-6	TRBV6-5	TGTGCCAGCAGCCAACAGGGGGTTAAGTATTCACCCCTCCACTTT	CASSQQGVKYSPLHF
.	.	15	TRBJ1-6	TRBV18	TGTGCCAGCTCCTCTGGTGCAGTACCCAATTCACCCCTCCACTTT	CASSSGAVPNSPLHF
.	TRBD1	13	TRBJ1-5	TRBV6-2/TRBV6-3	TGTGCCAGCAGCCCTGACAGGGCTCAGCCCCAGCATTTT	CASSPDRAQPQHF
.	TRBD2	14	TRBJ2-5	TRBV19	TGTGCCAGTAGTATTAAGGCGGGAGTGGAGACCCAGTACTTC	CASSIKAGVETQYF
.	.	11	TRBJ2-1	TRBV7-2	TGTGCCAGCAGCTTAAACCAAAGGGAGTTCTTC	CASSLNQREFF
.	.	14	TRBJ1-2	TRBV27	TGTGCCAGCAGCCGGGACGGAGGGGGTTATGGCTACACCTTC	CASSRDGGGYGYTF
.	.	14	TRBJ1-1	TRBV6-1	TGTGCCAGCAGTGACCGTCGGGGGTCCACTGAAGCTTTCTTT	CASSDRRGSTEAFF
.	.	13	TRBJ2-1	TRBV6-5	TGTGCCAGCAGTTACTCGGGGACCAATGAGCAGTTCTTC	CASSYSGTNEQFF
.	TRBD1	17	TRBJ1-6	TRBV6-2/TRBV6-3	TGTGCCAGCAGTGCCTACGGGACAGGGGGCATGAATTCACCCCTCCACTTT	CASSAYGTGGMNSPLHF
once	TRBD1	15	TRBJ1-2	TRBV11-2	TGTGCCAGCAGCCCCGAGACAGGGGTCGGCTATGGCTACACCTTC	CASSPETGVGYGYTF
.	.	14	TRBJ2-7	TRBV4-1	TGCGCCAGCAGCCCTCGGGACGGGACCTACGAGCAGTACTTC	CASSPRDGTYEQYF
.	TRBD1	13	TRBJ1-2	TRBV25-1	TGTGCCAGCAGTCGGGACAGCAACTATGGCTACACCTTC	CASSRDSNYGYTF
.	TRBD1	15	TRBJ1-2	TRBV7-2	TGTGCCAGCAGCTTCAAGACAGGGGGCGTCTATGGCTACACCTTC	CASSFKTGGVYGYTF
.	.	18	TRBJ1-6	TRBV20-1	TGCAGTGCTCGTGGTGGTCCCGGTCCAAGCTCCTATAATTCACCCCTCCACTTT	CSARGGPGPSSYNSPLHF
.	.	13	TRBJ2-7	TRBV19	TGTGCCAGTAGCCACAGGGGGGGCTGGGAGCAGTACTTC	CASSHRGGWEQYF
.	TRBD1	15	TRBJ2-3	TRBV12-5	TGTGCTAGTGGTCTCAGGGGGCACAGCACAGATACGCAGTATTTT	CASGLRGHSTDTQYF
.	.	16	TRBJ2-2	TRBV9	TGTGCCAGCAGCGTAGAGGGTGGGATGGTCACCGGGGAGCTGTTTTTT	CASSVEGGMVTGELFF
.	.	11	TRBJ2-1	TRBV20-1	TGCAGTGCTAGAATCGGCGGTGAGCAGTTCTTC	CSARIGGEQFF
.	TRBD2	17	TRBJ2-1	TRBV7-9	TGTGCCAGCAGCTTATCCACTAGCGGGAGAAGTAGCAATGAGCAGTTCTTC	CASSLSTSGRSSNEQFF
.	TRBD2	18	TRBJ2-1	TRBV7-9	TGTGCCAGTTGGCGGGGGGGCTCAAAGGCCGGAATGACCAATGAGCAGTTCTTC	CASWRGGSKAGMTNEQFF
.	.	14	TRBJ1-1	TRBV6-2/TRBV6-3	TGTGCCAGCAGTTACATTGTGGCAAACACTGAAGCTTTCTTT	CASSYIVANTEAFF
.	.	11	TRBJ1-6	TRBV6-5	TGTGCCAGCAGTCGACAGTCACCCCTCCACTTT	CASSRQSPLHF
.	.	15	TRBJ1-1	TRBV7-9	TGTGCCAGCAGCTTAGCTGGGGCGGGGAACACTGAAGCTTTCTTT	CASSLAGAGNTEAFF
once	.	12	TRBJ1-1	TRBV30	TGTGCCTGGAGCAGGGTAGACACTGAAGCTTTCTTT	CAWSRVDTEAFF
.	.	13	TRBJ2-5	TRBV13	TGTGCCAGCAGAAGGGGGCGGGGAGAGACCCAGTACTTC	CASRRGRGETQYF
.	.	14	TRBJ1-1	TRBV5-1	TGCGCCAGCAGCTTGTCGGCGGAGAACACTGAAGCTTTCTTT	CASSLSAENTEAFF
.	.	15	TRBJ1-2	TRBV7-9	TGTGCCAGCAGCCACGAGGGTAGGGGCGCGGGCGGCTACACCTTC	CASSHEGRGAGGYTF